The present entry profiles one TCR beta chain with its context. Using a J-beta primer mix together with a sample-barcoded 5' primer, a second PCR was run for about 6 to 11 cycles. CDR3-containing paired-end reads numbered at least 2.5 million in each sample. TCRdb re-analysed the 5' RACE reads in MiXCR, keeping a single row per CDR3 protein. The table has around 500,000 distinct CDR3 sequences, about 45% seen once. The CDR3 totals 16 residues. The V segment lost 2 bases and the J segment 5 bases; nucleotides outside the gene matches: 8. CDR1 and CDR2 (germline): SGHDT, YYEEEE. These data originate in a study of blood T cells in healthy people across ages.

The TCR was taken from a man older than 75 in good health. The sample taken for sequencing was blood. The V and J genes are TRBV5-6 and TRBJ2-5, with TRBD1 matching 11 bases. CDR3 in DNA: TGTGCCAGCAGCTTCTTGGTCGGACAGGGGGCTGAGACCCAGTACTTC. Encoded protein: CASSFLVGQGAETQYF.